One sample yielded the 30 T cell receptor beta chains listed below, sequenced in a study of shared clonotypes between healthy human individuals. TCRdb keeps only in-frame clones here, not all; method: immunoSEQ multiplex PCR. The sample gives roughly 1,000,000 clones, 75% to 80% of which show up once; 0.6% to 0.7% is in the top ten. The sequenced sample consisted of memory CD4+ T cells from PBMCs. Subset meaning: CD45RA-negative fraction. These receptors all come from a man aged 18 to 35 in good health. Some clones in this sample may be carry-over from other donors' samples.

V gene TRBV29-1 combines with J gene TRBJ2-1; D is uncertain. The CDR3 extends over 12 amino acids. The V gene's germline CDR1 is SQVTM and CDR2 ANQGSEA. V shed 6 bases and J shed 5 bases, with 11 bases lying between them. CDR3 protein: CSVMAADNEQFF. The CDR3 DNA sequence: TGCAGCGTCATGGCCGCGGACAATGAGCAGTTCTTC.

This clone is a singleton in its sample. The chain combines TRBV10-3 with TRBJ2-3; D is unclear. The germline V and J ends were trimmed by 4 bases and 2 bases, with 4 bases remaining between them. Per germline, CDR1 ENHRY and CDR2 SYGVKD. The CDR3 totals 12 residues. This CDR3 is CAISGFTDTQYF. The CDR3 region has the DNA TGTGCCATCAGTGGTTTCACAGATACGCAGTATTTT.

This clone was detected ten times or more. The same CDR3 arises from other DNA sequences in this sample as well. CDR3 bases: TGTGCCTGGAGTGTTGTTTGGGACAGGAGAATTCAAGAGACCCAGTACTTC. It translates to CAWSVVWDRRIQETQYF. V gene TRBV30 combines with J gene TRBJ2-5; TRBD1 aligns across 8 bases. The CDR3 is 17 residues long. With V trimmed by 0 bases and J by 2 bases, 11 bases remained unmatched. Germline CDR1 is GTSNPN and CDR2 is SVGIG (reference sequence).

As for this clone: The identical CDR3 is also encoded by other nucleotide sequences in the sample. CDR3 region: CAWRGEETQYF. CDR3 sequence (DNA): TGTGCCTGGAGGGGAGAGGAGACCCAGTACTTC. The gene calls are TRBV30 and TRBJ2-5; D might be TRBD2 (5 bases). The length of the CDR3 is 11 residues. V was trimmed by 3 bases and J by 5 bases, leaving 7 bases between them. In germline, CDR1 is GTSNPN, CDR2 SVGIG (reference sequence).

The chain recombines TRBV30 with TRBJ2-3, with D perhaps TRBD2 (5 bases). Germline lookup yields CDR1 GTSNPN and CDR2 SVGIG (reference sequence). This CDR3 spans 14 amino acids. The V gene lost 3 bases and the J gene lost 2 bases, with 12 bases spanning the gap. CDR3 sequence: CAWRLGIHTDTQYF. Here the CDR3 DNA reads TGTGCCTGGAGACTAGGGATTCACACAGATACGCAGTATTTT.

The chain recombines TRBV10-3 with TRBJ2-7; a possible D gene is TRBD1 (7 bases). V lost 4 bases, J lost 4 bases, and 14 bases lay in between. From germline, CDR1 is ENHRY and CDR2 SYGVKD. CDR3 length: 14 residues. The CDR3, as DNA: TGTGCCATCAGTGTCGGAGGGGGCGGTTACGAGCAGTACTTC. Amino acids: CAISVGGGGYEQYF.

The gene calls are TRBV5-8 and TRBJ1-2; no reliable D call. Germline CDR1 reads SGHTS; CDR2 reads YDEGEE. The length of the CDR3 is 12 residues. V lost 4 bases and J 13 bases, leaving 17 bases between the germline ends. The CDR3 is CASSIRAGSGTF. The CDR3 DNA follows: TGTGCCAGCAGCATTCGGGCAGGTTCCGGCACCTTC.

This clone was picked up one time. The V gene is TRBV7-2, the J gene TRBJ2-7; D may correspond to TRBD1 or TRBD2 (5 bases each). V was cut by 5 bases and J by 3 bases, with 14 bases left in between. The CDR3 has 14 residues. The germline gives CDR1 SGHTA, CDR2 FQGNSA. Here the CDR3 reads CASSPGGDLYEQYF. The DNA for the CDR3 is TGTGCCAGCAGCCCCGGTGGGGACCTCTACGAGCAGTACTTC.

This clone came up once. Other DNA sequences in the same sample also yield this CDR3. The J gene is TRBJ2-3, the V gene TRBV2, with D hard to call. The CDR3 runs 11 residues. V gave up 4 bases and J gave up 3 bases, with 2 bases separating them. CDR1 and CDR2 from the germline V gene are SNHLY and FYNNEI. This CDR3 reads CASSATDTQYF. The CDR3 DNA reads TGTGCCAGCAGTGCAACAGATACGCAGTATTTT.

The V gene is TRBV5-4, the J gene TRBJ2-1, with D possibly matching TRBD2 (6 bases). V was clipped by 0 bases and J by 0 bases, with 10 bases between them. CDR3 length equals 16 residues. Germline CDR1 is SGHNT and CDR2 is YYREEE (reference sequence). For the CDR3, the DNA is TGTGCCAGCAGCTTGGTAGCGGTCAGCTCCTACAATGAGCAGTTCTTC. It yields the protein CASSLVAVSSYNEQFF.

Written as DNA, the CDR3 is TGTGCCAGCAGTGAAGCGCTTCCTGCCAAAAACATTCAGTACTTC. Translation: CASSEALPAKNIQYF. The chain joins TRBV2 to TRBJ2-4, with unresolved D. Per germline, CDR1 SNHLY and CDR2 FYNNEI. This CDR3 comprises 15 residues. V was clipped by 0 bases and J by 1 base, with 7 bases between them.

This rearrangement joins TRBV18 to TRBJ1-1; no clear D. Germline loops: CDR1 KGHSH, CDR2 LQKENI. The length of the CDR3 is 14 residues. Trimming removed 2 bases at V and 2 bases at J, with 9 bases between. The CDR3 nucleotides are TGTGCCAGCTCACCAACCGAATCCAACACTGAAGCTTTCTTT. Amino acid sequence: CASSPTESNTEAFF.

The chain recombines TRBV19 with TRBJ2-7, with 9 bases aligning to TRBD1. J gave up 2 bases and V 8 bases, and 7 bases lay outside the gene matches. This CDR3 is built from 14 residues. Germline CDR1 and CDR2: LNHDA and SQIVND (reference sequence). The CDR3 coding sequence is TGTGCCAGTTCTCGGACAGGGGCCACCTACGAGCAGTACTTC. Residues: CASSRTGATYEQYF.

V usage is TRBV27 and J usage is TRBJ2-5; D may be TRBD2 (6 bases). Germline loops: CDR1 MNHEY, CDR2 SMNVEV (reference sequence). This CDR3 contains 15 residues. V lost 5 bases and J lost 9, with 22 bases in between. This CDR3 reads CASSPLLASSLSQYF. CDR3 nucleotides: TGTGCCAGCAGTCCGCTACTAGCATCGAGTTTGTCCCAGTACTTC.

Comment on this clone: Compared with germline, one end of the junction differs, possibly owing to a read error. This chain joins TRBV18 and TRBJ2-2; either TRBD1 or TRBD2 may fit D (5 bases each). Germline V gives CDR1 KGHSH, CDR2 LQKENI. The CDR3 loop spans 16 amino acids. The CDR3 spells CASSQTGTMNAGELFF. CDR3 bases: TGTGCCAGCTCACAAACCGGGACCATGAACGCCGGGGAGCTGTTTTTT.

This clone was detected only a few times. The chain has TRBV30 and TRBJ1-4; D unresolved. V dropped 5 bases and J dropped 4 bases, with 14 bases sitting between them. Germline V gives CDR1 GTSNPN, CDR2 SVGIG (reference sequence). This CDR3 has 14 residues. The CDR3 nucleotides are TGTGCCTGGGCTCAAGGAGGCCTTAATGAAAAACTGTTTTTT. Protein product: CAWAQGGLNEKLFF.

This chain joins TRBV5-4 and TRBJ2-3; D is uncertain. V dropped 5 bases and J dropped 0 bases, with 13 bases sitting between them. Germline CDR1 and CDR2: SGHNT and YYREEE (reference sequence). The CDR3 has 15 amino acids. CDR3 DNA: TGTGCCAGCAGTCCCACCGGGTCCAGCACAGATACGCAGTATTTT. This encodes CASSPTGSSTDTQYF.

This clone was counted many times. Other DNA sequences of this sample code for an identical CDR3. This chain uses TRBV9 with TRBJ1-2; no firm D call. CDR1 is SGDLS, CDR2 YYNGEE, per germline. The CDR3 is 15 residues long. V lost 0 bases to trimming and J lost 5 bases, with 14 bases between them. This chain's CDR3 is CASSVASQTYYGYTF. The CDR3 DNA follows: TGTGCCAGCAGCGTAGCATCACAGACATATTATGGCTACACCTTC.

The chain combines TRBV11-2 with TRBJ1-3; D remains ambiguous. The V gene lost 2 bases and the J gene lost 4 bases, with 18 bases spanning the gap. Per the germline V gene, CDR1 is SGHAT and CDR2 is FQNNGV. This CDR3 comprises 17 residues. The CDR3 region is CASSLKVYAQPGNTIYF. The CDR3, as DNA: TGTGCCAGCAGCTTAAAGGTTTACGCACAACCCGGAAACACCATATATTTT.

This chain links TRBV5-5 with TRBJ1-2; 10 nucleotides align to TRBD1. The germline CDR1 and CDR2 sequences are SGHKS and YYEKEE (reference sequence). This CDR3 has 15 residues. The V segment lost 3 bases and the J segment 8 bases; nucleotides outside the gene matches: 10. CDR3 DNA sequence: TGTGCCAGCAGCTCGCTTGGGACAGGGGTCAGCGGCTACACCTTC. It codes for CASSSLGTGVSGYTF.

V gene TRBV28 combines with J gene TRBJ1-5; a possible D gene is TRBD1 (6 bases). Trimming shortened V by 5 bases and J by 4 bases, and 12 bases separated the two germline ends. Germline-derived CDR1 and CDR2 are MDHEN and SYDVKM. CDR3 length: 14 residues. The CDR3 nucleotides are TGTGCCAGCAGTCACGGACAGCCGAATCAGCCCCAGCATTTT. This translates into CASSHGQPNQPQHF.

This clone was picked up a small number of times. The chain combines TRBV5-4 with TRBJ2-4, with 11 bases that match TRBD2. The ends lost 4 bases at V and 4 bases at J; junction bases unmatched: 7. Germline V gene data show CDR1 as SGHNT and CDR2 as YYREEE (reference sequence). The length of the CDR3 is 16 residues. The CDR3 sequence: CASSLLAGGGKNIQYF. CDR3 in DNA: TGTGCCAGCAGCCTCCTAGCGGGAGGTGGTAAAAACATTCAGTACTTC.

The chain uses TRBV5-1 and TRBJ2-5; 9 bases fit TRBD1. CDR3 length: 16 residues. Unmatched junction bases numbered 6, after V lost 1 base and J lost 2 bases. Germline V CDR1 and CDR2: SGHRS, YFSETQ. The CDR3 protein is CASSLSLGTGQETQYF. CDR3 nucleotide sequence: TGCGCCAGCAGCTTGTCGTTAGGGACAGGGCAAGAGACCCAGTACTTC.

V is TRBV7-8 and J is TRBJ1-2, with D unresolved. V lost 2 bases to trimming and J lost 8 bases, with 21 bases between them. The CDR3 has 16 amino acids. Germline CDR1 reads SGHVS; CDR2 reads FQNEAQ. This CDR3 reads CASSLFSSEKFKGYTF. CDR3 sequence (DNA): TGTGCCAGCAGCTTATTTAGTTCGGAAAAATTTAAAGGCTACACCTTC.

The chain employs TRBV29-1 and TRBJ1-2, with no clear D. CDR1 SQVTM and CDR2 ANQGSEA come from the germline V gene. This CDR3 has 13 residues. V lost 4 bases and J lost 2, with 11 bases in between. The CDR3 sequence: CSVVKALNYGYTF. CDR3 sequence (DNA): TGCAGCGTTGTTAAGGCCCTAAACTATGGCTACACCTTC. Together with reference TRBV29-1 and TRBJ1-2, the CDR3 gives the full variable domain: SAVISQKPSRDICQRGTSLTIQCQVDSQVTMMFWYRQQPGQSLTLIATANQGSEATYESGFVIDKFPISRPNLTFSTLTVSNMSPEDSSIYLCSVVKALNYGYTFGSGTRLTVV.

This clone was found many times. The chain's CDR3 is CASSLTNRDETQYF. DNA of the CDR3: TGTGCCAGCAGCTTAACTAACAGGGACGAGACCCAGTACTTC. The rearrangement uses TRBV7-3 and TRBJ2-5; TRBD1 is a possible D gene (6 bases). Germline V CDR1 and CDR2: SGHTA, FQGTGA. V was pared by 0 bases and J by 5 bases, with 10 bases between. There are 14 residues in the CDR3.

The chain is built from TRBV4-3 and TRBJ2-7; unclear D gene. V was pared by 3 bases and J by 0 bases, with 12 bases between. Looked up from germline, CDR1 is LGHNA and CDR2 is YSLEER. CDR3 length: 15 amino acids. The CDR3 protein is CASSQDPTVSYEQYF. DNA of the CDR3: TGCGCCAGCAGCCAGGACCCGACGGTCTCCTACGAGCAGTACTTC.

The rearrangement links TRBV13 to TRBJ2-3; 7 bases map to TRBD2. The CDR3 is 14 residues long. Germline lookup yields CDR1 PRHDT and CDR2 FYEKMQ (reference sequence). The V gene end was trimmed by 8 bases and the J gene end by 0 bases; junction bases not matched to a gene: 5. CDR3 loop: CASPSGPSTDTQYF. The CDR3 DNA reads as TGTGCCAGCCCTAGCGGTCCTAGCACAGATACGCAGTATTTT.

V usage is TRBV7-3 and J usage is TRBJ2-1, with 7 bases matching TRBD2. CDR1 is SGHTA and CDR2 is FQGTGA in the germline V gene. V shed 5 bases and J 10 bases; nucleotides not matched to a gene: 11. This CDR3 is built from 14 residues. For the CDR3, the DNA is TGTGCCAGCAGCCGGTCCCGTACTAGCGACGAGCAGTTCTTC. It codes for CASSRSRTSDEQFF.

This rearrangement joins TRBV5-5 to TRBJ2-7; TRBD1 is a possible D gene (5 bases). The CDR3 extends over 12 amino acids. The germline V gene has CDR1 SGHKS and CDR2 YYEKEE (reference sequence). Deletions cut 3 bases from V and 4 bases from J, with 8 bases between. CDR3 nucleotides: TGTGCCAGCAGCTGGAACAGGTACGAGCAGTACTTC. The encoded protein is CASSWNRYEQYF.